Below, 9 T cell receptor beta chains from the same sample are listed, as sequenced in a study of blood T cell repertoires in COVID-19. Method: immunoSEQ multiplex PCR; TCRdb's copy keeps in-frame clones and lacks some. This table holds some 97,000 clones, 85% to 90% found once. The sample comprised peripheral blood. These receptors originate from a human donor in a cohort sampled during active COVID-19.

This clone was seen a single time. The rearrangement links TRBV19 to TRBJ1-5; D possibly corresponds to TRBD1 (6 bases). CDR3 length: 14 amino acids. V was cut by 3 bases and J by 6 bases, with 12 bases left in between. The germline V gene has CDR1 LNHDA and CDR2 SQIVND (reference sequence). The CDR3 is CASSIKQGTQPQHF. CDR3 DNA: TGTGCCAGTAGTATTAAACAGGGAACTCAGCCCCAGCATTTT.

The gene calls are TRBV6-5 and TRBJ1-2; TRBD1 aligns across 7 bases. The CDR3 has 14 residues. The trim removed 2 bases at V and 5 bases at J, leaving 5 bases unmatched. Per germline, CDR1 MNHEY and CDR2 SVGAGI. CDR3 region: CASSYRTGEYGYTF. The CDR3 DNA is TGTGCCAGCAGTTACCGAACAGGGGAGTATGGCTACACCTTC.

The rearrangement links TRBV2 to TRBJ1-6, with D tentatively TRBD1 (6 bases). Germline assignment: CDR1 SNHLY and CDR2 FYNNEI. Trimming left V 6 bases short and J 6 bases short, with 15 bases between. The CDR3 is made up of 15 amino acids. CDR3 in amino acids: CASRGTAQGNSPLHF. CDR3 bases: TGTGCCAGCAGGGGAACCGCACAGGGTAATTCACCCCTCCACTTT. The full variable domain, in which reference TRBV2 and TRBJ1-6 provide the parts outside the CDR3, is EPEVTQTPSHQVTQMGQEVILRCVPISNHLYFYWYRQILGQKVEFLVSFYNNEISEKSEIFDDQFSVERPDGSNFTLKIRSTKLEDSAMYFCASRGTAQGNSPLHFGNGTRLTVT.

The chain uses TRBV7-2 and TRBJ2-1, with D perhaps matching TRBD1 (6 bases). CDR3 size: 14 residues. V was shortened by 7 bases and J by 4 bases, with 14 bases between the two germline ends. Germline V gene data show CDR1 as SGHTA and CDR2 as FQGNSA. This CDR3 reads CASTLRTAYNEQFF. CDR3 DNA sequence: TGTGCCAGCACCCTCCGGACAGCGTACAATGAGCAGTTCTTC. Looking up the rest from reference TRBV7-2 and TRBJ2-1 gives the full variable domain: GAGVSQSPSNKVTEKGKDVELRCDPISGHTALYWYRQSLGQGLEFLIYFQGNSAPDKSGLPSDRFSAERTGGSVSTLTIQRTQQEDSAVYLCASTLRTAYNEQFFGPGTRLTVL.

The chain combines TRBV6-5 with TRBJ2-5, with 9 bases lining up with TRBD1. The CDR3 sequence is 15 residues long. The germline V gene has CDR1 MNHEY and CDR2 SVGAGI. V trimming: 6 bases; J trimming: 9 bases; junction bases outside the gene matches: 14. CDR3 sequence (DNA): TGTGCCAGCAGCGGCTTCCGACAGGGGGAGAAGCCCCAGTACTTC. It translates to CASSGFRQGEKPQYF.

This chain connects TRBV7-2 to TRBJ2-6, with 10 bases identical to TRBD1. Germline assignment: CDR1 SGHTA and CDR2 FQGNSA. The CDR3 has 17 amino acids. The junction had 7 bases not matched to a gene; V was cut back by 4 bases and J by 4 bases. CDR3 region: CASSSGQGTGGANVLTF. In nucleotides, the CDR3 is TGTGCCAGCAGCTCGGGACAGGGGACGGGAGGGGCCAACGTCCTGACTTTC.

In this sample, this clone turned up once. The chain combines TRBV11-3 with TRBJ2-1; perhaps TRBD1 as D (6 bases). The germline gives CDR1 SGHNT, CDR2 YENEEA. The CDR3 contains 15 residues. Trimming took 1 base from V and 7 from J, leaving 14 bases between them. Written as DNA, the CDR3 is TGTGCCAGCAGCTTAGGCGGGCAGGGGACGAATGAGCAGTTCTTC. It translates to CASSLGGQGTNEQFF.

The chain is built from TRBV6-2 or TRBV6-3 and TRBJ2-5; 8 nucleotides agree with TRBD2. J gave up 5 bases and V 2 bases, and 1 base lay outside the gene matches. CDR1 and CDR2 from the germline V gene are MNHEY and SVGEGT. This CDR3 is 13 amino acids long. In DNA form, the CDR3 reads TGTGCCAGCAGTTACCGGGAGGGTGAGACCCAGTACTTC. The encoded protein is CASSYREGETQYF.

The V gene is TRBV18, the J gene TRBJ2-2; 7 positions agree with TRBD2. Germline V gene sequence: CDR1 KGHSH, CDR2 LQKENI. The CDR3 runs 15 residues. V lost 3 bases, J lost 4 bases, and 5 bases stayed unmatched. The CDR3 DNA reads TGTGCCAGCTCACCGGAGACGGGAGGCACCGGGGAGCTGTTTTTT. Translation: CASSPETGGTGELFF.